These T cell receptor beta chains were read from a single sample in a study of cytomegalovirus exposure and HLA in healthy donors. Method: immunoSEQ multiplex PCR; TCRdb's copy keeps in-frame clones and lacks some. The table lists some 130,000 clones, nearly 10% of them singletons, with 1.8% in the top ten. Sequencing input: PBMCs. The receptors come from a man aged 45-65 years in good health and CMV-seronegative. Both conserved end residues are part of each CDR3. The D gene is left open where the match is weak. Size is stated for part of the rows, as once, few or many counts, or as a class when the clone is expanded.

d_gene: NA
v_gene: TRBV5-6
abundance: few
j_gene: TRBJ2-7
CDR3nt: TGTGCCAGCGGAGCTTGGTCAGGGGACGAGCAGTACTTC
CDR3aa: CASGAWSGDEQYF

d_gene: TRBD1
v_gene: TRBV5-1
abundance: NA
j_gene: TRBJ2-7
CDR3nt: TGCGCCAGCAGCGGTGACAGGGGGCGATCCTACGAGCAGTACTTC
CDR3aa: CASSGDRGRSYEQYF

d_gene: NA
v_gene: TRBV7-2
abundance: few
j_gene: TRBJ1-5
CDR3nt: TGTGCCAGCAGGGAGGGCTTGGGTGAGGGGCAGCCCCAGCATTTT
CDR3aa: CASREGLGEGQPQHF

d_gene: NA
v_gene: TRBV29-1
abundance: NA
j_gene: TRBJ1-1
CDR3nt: TGCAGCGCCGGAGGGTGGACAAACATGAACACTGAAGCTTTCTTT
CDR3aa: CSAGGWTNMNTEAFF

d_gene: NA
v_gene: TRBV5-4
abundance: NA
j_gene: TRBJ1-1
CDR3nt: TGTGCCAGCAGCTTGGCGGGGGTTCGGAACACTGAAGCTTTCTTT
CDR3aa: CASSLAGVRNTEAFF

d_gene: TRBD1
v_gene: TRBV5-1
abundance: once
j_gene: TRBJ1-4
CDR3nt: TGCGCCAGCAGTATCGGGGCAGGGGGCGGAGAGGATGAAAAACTGTTTTTT
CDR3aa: CASSIGAGGGEDEKLFF

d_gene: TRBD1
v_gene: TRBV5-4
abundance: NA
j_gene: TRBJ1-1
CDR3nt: TGTGCCAGCAGCTTGGGGGGGACAGGGGAAGCTTTCTTT
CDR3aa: CASSLGGTGEAFF

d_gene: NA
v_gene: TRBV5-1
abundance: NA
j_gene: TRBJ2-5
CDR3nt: TGCGCCAGCAGGCAGGCGCCCCGGGAGACCCAGTACTTC
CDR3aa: CASRQAPRETQYF

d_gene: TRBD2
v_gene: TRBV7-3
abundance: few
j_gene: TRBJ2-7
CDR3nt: TGTGCCAGCAGTTTCGGACTAGACTTGGGGGAGCAGTACTTC
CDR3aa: CASSFGLDLGEQYF

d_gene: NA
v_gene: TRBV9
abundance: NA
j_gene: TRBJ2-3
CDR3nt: TGTGCCAGCAGCGTCCTAGGTTCGCACACAGATACGCAGTATTTT
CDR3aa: CASSVLGSHTDTQYF

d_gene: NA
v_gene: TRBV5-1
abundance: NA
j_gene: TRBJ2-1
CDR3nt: TGCGCCAGCAGCATAGGGACACTCCACTCCTACAATGAGCAGTTCTTC
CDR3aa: CASSIGTLHSYNEQFF

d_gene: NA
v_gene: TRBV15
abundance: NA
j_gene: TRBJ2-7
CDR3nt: TGTGCCACCAGCAGAGATCCTGGCAGCTCCTACGAGCAGTACTTC
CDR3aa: CATSRDPGSSYEQYF

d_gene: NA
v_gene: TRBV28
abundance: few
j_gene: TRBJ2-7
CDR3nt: TGTGCCAGCAGCCCCCCGGGGAACTTATACGAGCAGTACTTC
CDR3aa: CASSPPGNLYEQYF

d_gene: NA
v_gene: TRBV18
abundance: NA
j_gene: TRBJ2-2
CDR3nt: TGTGCCAGCTCACCACCGAGGCCTTCCACCGGGGAGCTGTTTTTT
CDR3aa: CASSPPRPSTGELFF

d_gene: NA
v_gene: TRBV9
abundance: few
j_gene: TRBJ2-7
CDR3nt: TGTGCCAGCAGCGTAGTGGAGGGCCGCGAGCAGTACTTC
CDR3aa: CASSVVEGREQYF

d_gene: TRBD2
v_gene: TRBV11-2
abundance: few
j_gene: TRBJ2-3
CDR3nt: TGTGCCAGCAGCCCAAGGACTAGCGGGGTCACAGATACGCAGTATTTT
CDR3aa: CASSPRTSGVTDTQYF

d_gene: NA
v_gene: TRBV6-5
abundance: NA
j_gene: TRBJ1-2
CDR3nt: TGTGCCAGCAGTCCTGGACAGAACTTCTATGGCTACACCTTC
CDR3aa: CASSPGQNFYGYTF

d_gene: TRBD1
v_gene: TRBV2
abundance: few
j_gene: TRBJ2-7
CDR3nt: TGTGCCAGCAGCGGGAGGACAGGGGCCTACGAGCAGTACTTC
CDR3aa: CASSGRTGAYEQYF

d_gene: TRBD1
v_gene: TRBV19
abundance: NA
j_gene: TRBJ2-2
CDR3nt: TGTGCCAGTAAGACAGGGGCGAACACCGGGGAGCTGTTTTTT
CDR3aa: CASKTGANTGELFF

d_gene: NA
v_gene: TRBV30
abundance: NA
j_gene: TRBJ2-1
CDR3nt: TGTGCCTGGAGTGTCAATCCTGAGCAGTTCTTC
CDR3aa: CAWSVNPEQFF

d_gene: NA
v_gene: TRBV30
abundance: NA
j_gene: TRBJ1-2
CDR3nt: TGTGCCTGGATTTTTACCCCTGGGAGCGGCTACACCTTC
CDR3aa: CAWIFTPGSGYTF

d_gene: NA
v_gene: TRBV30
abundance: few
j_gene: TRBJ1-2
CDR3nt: TGTGCCTGGAGGGCGCAGGGGGGCTACACCTTC
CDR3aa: CAWRAQGGYTF